A selection of T cell receptor beta chains follows, all from one sample in a study of control samples from healthy donors and cancer patients. Using immunoSEQ multiplex PCR, the repertoire was profiled, and TCRdb retains in-frame clones only, with some absent. The table records tens of thousands of clones, approximately 95% of them present only once. Sequencing was done on a sample of blood. These receptors were obtained from a woman younger than 30 in good health. Both conserved end residues are part of each CDR3. A D gene is named only where the DNA matches it firmly. Not all rows give a size; the values are once, few, many and, for expanded clones, a class.

V,J,D,size,CDR3,DNA
TRBV7-9,TRBJ1-2,TRBD1,NA,CASSSPDRVGYGYTF,TGTGCCAGCAGCTCCCCCGACAGGGTTGGATATGGCTACACCTTC
TRBV18,TRBJ2-7,NA,NA,CASSDLYEQYF,TGTGCCAGCTCAGATCTCTACGAGCAGTACTTC
TRBV18,TRBJ1-1,TRBD1,NA,CASSADPGGTEAFF,TGTGCCAGCTCGGCCGATCCAGGGGGGACTGAAGCTTTCTTT
TRBV5-4,TRBJ2-3,TRBD2,once,CASSSPRGDLTDTQYF,TGTGCCAGCAGCTCTCCCCGGGGGGACCTCACAGATACGCAGTATTTT
TRBV6-1,TRBJ2-5,TRBD2,NA,CASSELAGGQETQYF,TGTGCCAGCAGTGAACTAGCGGGGGGGCAAGAGACCCAGTACTTC
TRBV27,TRBJ2-7,NA,NA,CASSSRTASYEQYF,TGTGCCAGCAGTTCTCGGACTGCAAGTTACGAGCAGTACTTC
TRBV20-1,TRBJ1-1,TRBD1,NA,CSASDHRGRLDTEAFF,TGCAGTGCTAGTGACCACAGGGGTCGATTGGACACTGAAGCTTTCTTT
TRBV27,TRBJ1-1,NA,NA,CASSPSGGVTEAFF,TGTGCCAGCAGTCCTTCGGGGGGGGTCACTGAAGCTTTCTTT
TRBV11-3,TRBJ2-7,NA,NA,CASSHRTRPYEQYF,TGTGCCAGCAGCCACAGAACCCGACCCTACGAGCAGTACTTC
TRBV6-4,TRBJ2-1,NA,NA,CASSVRAEDEQFF,TGTGCCAGCAGTGTCAGGGCGGAGGATGAGCAGTTCTTC
TRBV5-1,TRBJ2-7,NA,NA,CASSLGGGLGREYEQYF,TGCGCCAGCAGCTTAGGAGGGGGGTTGGGGCGCGAATACGAGCAGTACTTC
TRBV30,TRBJ1-4,NA,NA,CAWSRGLNEKLFF,TGTGCCTGGAGTAGAGGATTAAATGAAAAACTGTTTTTT
TRBV21-1,TRBJ2-1,NA,NA,CASSPQGAGGKNEQFF,TGTGCCAGCAGCCCCCAGGGGGCGGGGGGGAAGAATGAGCAGTTCTTC
TRBV6-5,TRBJ2-7,NA,NA,CATRRGQGRSNEQYF,TGTGCCACCAGACGGGGGCAGGGACGATCGAACGAGCAGTACTTC
TRBV28,TRBJ2-3,TRBD2,NA,CASGGGTDTQYF,TGTGCCAGCGGCGGGGGGACAGATACGCAGTATTTT
TRBV6-5,TRBJ2-2,NA,NA,CASTSNTGELFF,TGTGCCTCGACCTCGAACACCGGGGAGCTGTTTTTT
TRBV30,TRBJ1-5,NA,NA,CAWSGVTGQPQHF,TGTGCCTGGAGTGGGGTTACCGGCCAGCCCCAGCATTTT
TRBV10-3,TRBJ2-5,TRBD1,NA,CAISGTGRGETQYF,TGTGCCATCAGTGGGACAGGGCGAGGAGAGACCCAGTACTTC
TRBV2,TRBJ2-1,TRBD2,NA,CASKPPGTRYNEQFF,TGTGCCAGCAAGCCCCCAGGGACTAGGTACAATGAGCAGTTCTTC
TRBV11-3,TRBJ1-2,NA,once,CASSREEGSGYTF,TGTGCCAGCAGCCGTGAAGAGGGGTCTGGCTACACCTTC
TRBV10-1,TRBJ2-7,NA,few,CASSRRPDSLRYF,TGCGCCAGCTCACGCCGGCCGGACAGCCTGAGGTACTTC
TRBV19,TRBJ1-5,NA,NA,CASNGRGSNQPQHF,TGTGCCAGTAATGGCAGGGGAAGCAATCAGCCCCAGCATTTT
TRBV5-6,TRBJ1-2,NA,NA,CASSFGQGARNTF,NA
TRBV6-5,TRBJ1-5,NA,NA,CASSWDNNQPQHF,TGTGCCAGCAGTTGGGACAACAATCAGCCCCAGCATTTT
TRBV6-4,TRBJ2-2,TRBD1,NA,CASSEGQGDTGELFF,TGTGCCAGCAGTGAGGGACAGGGTGACACCGGGGAGCTGTTTTTT
TRBV20-1,TRBJ1-2,NA,NA,CSARERRYTF,TGCAGTGCTAGGGAGCGTCGGTACACCTTC
TRBV23-1,TRBJ1-6,NA,NA,CASSQGFRNSPLHF,TGCGCCAGCAGTCAGGGATTTAGGAATTCACCCCTCCACTTT
TRBV30,TRBJ1-1,NA,NA,CAWSDRDIEAFF,TGTGCCTGGAGCGACCGGGACATTGAAGCTTTCTTT
TRBV3-1/TRBV3-2,TRBJ1-5,NA,NA,CASRSSDSNQPQHF,TGTGCCAGCAGGTCTTCCGATAGCAATCAGCCCCAGCATTTT
TRBV6-4,TRBJ2-1,NA,few,CATRAEEYNEQFF,TGTGCCACCCGGGCCGAGGAATACAATGAGCAGTTCTTC
TRBV12-3/TRBV12-4,TRBJ1-1,NA,NA,CASTDRFRTEAFF,TGTGCCAGCACCGACAGGTTCCGCACTGAAGCTTTCTTT
TRBV5-1,TRBJ2-7,TRBD2,NA,CASSRTTSGSSYEQYF,TGCGCCAGCAGCAGGACCACTAGCGGTAGCTCCTACGAGCAGTACTTC
TRBV5-4,TRBJ1-5,NA,NA,CASSLFPGPKQPQHF,TGTGCCAGCAGCTTGTTCCCGGGGCCAAAACAGCCCCAGCATTTT
TRBV27,TRBJ2-5,TRBD2,once,CASSTMTSWRETQYF,TGTGCCAGCAGTACGATGACTAGCTGGCGGGAGACCCAGTACTTC
TRBV7-2,TRBJ1-3,NA,NA,CASSLVSSGNTIYF,TGTGCCAGCAGCTTAGTCAGCTCTGGAAACACCATATATTTT
TRBV5-6,TRBJ1-1,NA,NA,CASSRRLGRNTEAFF,TGTGCCAGCAGCAGGAGGCTAGGTAGGAACACTGAAGCTTTCTTT
TRBV19,TRBJ1-5,NA,NA,CRGRQNQPQHF,TGCCGGGGCCGACAAAATCAGCCCCAGCATTTT
TRBV19,TRBJ2-1,TRBD2,once,CASSILAGGNEQFF,TGTGCCAGTAGTATACTAGCGGGGGGGAATGAGCAGTTCTTC
TRBV2,TRBJ2-3,NA,few,CASRRTDQSTDTQYF,TGTGCCAGCAGACGGACGGACCAAAGCACAGATACGCAGTATTTT
TRBV11-2,TRBJ1-6,NA,NA,CASSLWPPGSYNSPLHF,TGTGCCAGCAGCTTATGGCCCCCCGGCTCCTATAATTCACCCCTCCACTTT
TRBV4-3,TRBJ1-6,NA,NA,CASSQDEDSPLHF,TGCGCCAGCAGCCAAGACGAAGATTCACCCCTCCACTTT
TRBV6-5,TRBJ1-3,TRBD1,NA,CASSYTTGPGNTIYF,TGTGCCAGCAGTTACACGACAGGGCCTGGAAACACCATATATTTT
TRBV24-1,TRBJ1-5,TRBD1,NA,CATSDPRQGNQPQHF,TGTGCCACCAGTGATCCTCGACAGGGAAATCAGCCCCAGCATTTT
TRBV6-2/TRBV6-3,TRBJ1-5,TRBD1,NA,CASSPTTGVGNQPQHF,TGTGCCAGCAGCCCAACGACAGGGGTCGGCAATCAGCCCCAGCATTTT
TRBV7-5,TRBJ2-1,NA,NA,CARSLAPVDRLSSYNEQFF,TGTGCCAGAAGCTTAGCCCCCGTCGACAGGTTGAGCTCCTACAATGAGCAGTTCTTC
TRBV29-1,TRBJ2-1,TRBD2,NA,CSVDSLAGVYNEQFF,TGCAGCGTCGACTCTCTAGCGGGGGTATACAATGAGCAGTTCTTC
TRBV7-9,TRBJ1-5,NA,NA,CASSLDASNQPQHF,TGTGCCAGCAGCTTAGATGCGAGCAATCAGCCCCAGCATTTT
TRBV6-5,TRBJ1-2,NA,NA,CASRDSPSGYTF,TGTGCCAGCAGGGACAGTCCATCGGGCTACACCTTC
TRBV6-2/TRBV6-3,TRBJ2-3,NA,NA,CASSYGRSTDTQYF,TGTGCCAGCAGTTACGGTAGAAGCACAGATACGCAGTATTTT
TRBV27,TRBJ1-5,NA,NA,CASSLRGSNQPQHF,TGTGCCAGCAGTTTAAGGGGGAGCAATCAGCCCCAGCATTTT
TRBV20-1,TRBJ1-1,NA,NA,CSASAGSNTEAFF,TGCAGTGCTAGTGCAGGCTCGAACACTGAAGCTTTCTTT